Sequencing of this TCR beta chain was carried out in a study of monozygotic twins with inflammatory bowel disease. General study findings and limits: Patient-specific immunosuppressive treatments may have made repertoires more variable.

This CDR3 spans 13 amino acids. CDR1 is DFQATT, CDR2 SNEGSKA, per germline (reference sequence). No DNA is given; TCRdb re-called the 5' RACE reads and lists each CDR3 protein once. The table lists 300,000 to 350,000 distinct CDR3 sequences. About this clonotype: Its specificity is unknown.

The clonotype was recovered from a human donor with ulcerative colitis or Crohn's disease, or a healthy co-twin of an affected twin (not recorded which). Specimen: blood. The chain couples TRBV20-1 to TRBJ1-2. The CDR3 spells CSARARLTGGYTF.